This paragraph covers one T cell receptor beta chain sequence. Which antigen it targets is not known. The read falls 3 residues short of the CDR3 end, and the missing part is taken from the germline J gene. Counted from cysteine to phenylalanine, this CDR3 has 14 amino acids. The DNA has 33 bases, all within the CDR3, and is read from base 1. The germline V gene specifies SQVTM as CDR1 and ANQGSEA as CDR2. Using the immunoSEQ assay, multiplex PCR amplified TCR beta CDR3 regions from an average of approximately 1,200 ng of genomic DNA per sample. Primer bias was corrected in the assay by using a complete synthetic TCR repertoire to establish an amplification baseline. The amplicons were sequenced using the Illumina platform. Per the original workflow: Error correction of the sequences involved clustering with frequency ratios plus a modified nearest-neighbor algorithm, after which the sequences were analyzed in the immunoSEQ Analyzer using IMGT gene definitions. At each rarefaction depth, TCR richness and evenness were averaged over 20 rarefaction repeats, and samples with fewer sequences than the depth were excluded. Wilcoxon rank sum tests with FDR correction were used to compare V, D and J gene relative abundances between the groups. An intraclass correlation of 95% to 97% for TCR richness and an average of roughly 76% across some 70 gene segments were obtained from the blinded duplicates. This immuneACCESS table, as held by TCRdb, lists in-frame sequences with V and J called but not all clones. Of the missing ones, under half trace to an unresolved V gene in checked studies; the others have no known cause. V, J and clone size are taken as reported in that table, and D and trimming were inferred from the DNA itself. The data table for this sample lists tens of thousands of clones. The top ten clones comprise 5% of the sample.

This entry is derived from a study of T cells in women clearing cervical HPV infection (dated by TCRdb to 2017 to 2018). For context, the study as a whole: Cases were about two dozen women with histologically confirmed HPV16-related CIN3 or worse, including a couple of invasive cancers. Cases and controls were matched on year of sample collection and on age within five years. As quality controls, five blinded duplicates were added to each group, bringing the total to roughly 60 samples made up of around 50 participants and approximately 10 replicates. Case blood was taken at the visit when the lesion was first identified, whereas control blood was taken when infection was no longer detected. Since only a few of the women had HLA typing available, the possibility that HLA type was acting as a confounder could not be ruled out. In the parent cohort, some 10,000 women aged 18 or older were enrolled in Guanacaste, Costa Rica, during about 1992 to 1994 and were followed for 6 to 7 years. For cases, a median interval of nearly 150 days, with an interquartile range of about 80 to 200 days, was observed between lesion detection and blood sampling. Cases had a median age of roughly 35 years compared with 38 for controls, and baseline characteristics showed no significant differences between the groups. The controls were about 26 women whose single incident HPV16 infection cleared within 12 months with no development of precancer or cancer. An exploratory proof-of-principle case-control study, nested within the Guanacaste HPV Natural History Study in Costa Rica, was conducted to compare TCR repertoires across cervical HPV16 outcomes. What the study reported, not specific to this receptor: By combining richness with V gene abundances, random forest classifiers separated cases from controls with an estimated AUC of 0.83. Significantly higher TCR repertoire richness was observed in CIN3+ cases than in controls across sequencing depths, whereas no difference in evenness was found. Lower TRBV6-7 relative abundance was observed in cases than in controls (around 0.1% versus 0.15%; Bonferroni P = 0.0008). T-cell numbers per sample were unknown, so richness differences could reflect varying T-cell content rather than repertoire biology. The cross-sectional design could not show whether the associations came before the infection or were a result of it, and neither effector/memory subsets nor HPV-specific T cells were isolated.

Every participant had a single incident cervical HPV16 infection, and women with prevalent HPV16 infections were excluded. Cervical HPV DNA was detected by MY09/MY11 PCR and genotyped by dot-blot hybridization. Approximately 16 mL of heparinized blood were centrifuged, and the buffy coat was split into aliquots, frozen at -30 degrees C, and then kept at -80 degrees C. QIAGEN kits were used to extract genomic DNA from the buffy coat specimens. The sample comprised blood buffy coat. This chain joins TRBV29-1 to TRBJ2-3; a stretch of 8 junction bases matches TRBD1. This clonotype was sampled from a woman between 18 and 70 years old with a cervical HPV16 infection that either progressed to CIN3+ or cleared (not recorded which). Incomplete CDR3 DNA: TGCAGCGTTTCACAGGGGGATGGGCAAGAGACG. It codes for CSVSQGDGQET. The whole CDR3 protein reads CSVSQGDGQETQYF.